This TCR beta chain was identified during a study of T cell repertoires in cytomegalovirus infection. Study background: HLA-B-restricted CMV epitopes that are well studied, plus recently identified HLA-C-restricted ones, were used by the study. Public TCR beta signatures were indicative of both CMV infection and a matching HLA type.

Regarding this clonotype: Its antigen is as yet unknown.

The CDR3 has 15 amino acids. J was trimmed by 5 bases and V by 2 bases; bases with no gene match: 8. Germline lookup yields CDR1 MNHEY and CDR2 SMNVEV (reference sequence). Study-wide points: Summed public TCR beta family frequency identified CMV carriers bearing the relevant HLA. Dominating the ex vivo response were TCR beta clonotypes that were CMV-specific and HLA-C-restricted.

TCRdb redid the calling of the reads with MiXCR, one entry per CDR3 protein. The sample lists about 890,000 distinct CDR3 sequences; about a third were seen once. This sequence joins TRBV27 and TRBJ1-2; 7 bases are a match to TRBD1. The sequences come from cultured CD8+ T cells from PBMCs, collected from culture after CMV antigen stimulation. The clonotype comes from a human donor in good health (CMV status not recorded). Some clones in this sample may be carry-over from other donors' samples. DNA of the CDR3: TGTGCCAGCAGTTTAGAGGCAGGGGGACTATATGGCTACACCTTC. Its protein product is CASSLEAGGLYGYTF.